This T cell receptor beta chain was sequenced during a study of blood T cell repertoires in COVID-19. Per the study methods: Nucleated cell counts were estimated from reference gene primer amplification. The assay was immunoSEQ multiplex PCR, and TCRdb's table has in-frame clones only and misses some. That table gives V, J and clone size, and the DNA gave D and trimming. Of approximately 450,000 clones listed, 70% to 90% are singletons. In germline, CDR1 is LNHDA, CDR2 SQIVND (reference sequence). There are 15 residues in the CDR3. V was clipped by 5 bases and J by 5 bases, with 18 bases between them.

The chain combines TRBV19 with TRBJ1-2; D not certain. The TCR originated in a woman between 18 and 29 years old with acute COVID-19. The sequencing input was PBMCs or T cells enriched from blood (not recorded which). The CDR3 nucleotides read TGTGCCAGTAGTTCCTACACTGGAGGCGGGTATGGCTACACCTTC. Its translation: CASSSYTGGGYGYTF.